The 11 T cell receptor beta chains reported below all come from one sample, sequenced in a study of blood T cell repertoires in COVID-19. Assay used: immunoSEQ multiplex PCR; TCRdb lists only in-frame clones, some missing. The repertoire includes roughly 380,000 clones, roughly 80% of them detected once, and about 1.2% sits in the top ten. The sample comprised peripheral blood. Receptor source: a human donor with acute or convalescent COVID-19. The donor label of this sample is uncertain.

V and J are TRBV7-2 and TRBJ2-7; 7 bases are shared with TRBD1. Unmatched junction bases numbered 8, after V lost 0 bases and J lost 0 bases. The CDR3 totals 17 residues. Germline V gene sequence: CDR1 SGHTA, CDR2 FQGNSA. The DNA for the CDR3 is TGTGCCAGCAGCTTAGCGTCTGGGACAGTGGCCTCCTACGAGCAGTACTTC. This encodes CASSLASGTVASYEQYF.

V is TRBV15 and J is TRBJ2-1; 7 bases fit TRBD1. The CDR3 loop spans 15 amino acids. V lost 5 bases to trimming and J lost 2 bases; unmatched junction nucleotides: 6. From germline, CDR1 is LNHNV and CDR2 YYDKDF (reference sequence). As DNA, the CDR3 is TGTGCCACCAGCGAATCCGGGACAGCCTACAATGAGCAGTTCTTC. Translated: CATSESGTAYNEQFF. The full variable domain, in which reference TRBV15 and TRBJ2-1 provide the parts outside the CDR3, is DAMVIQNPRYQVTQFGKPVTLSCSQTLNHNVMYWYQQKSSQAPKLLFHYYDKDFNNEADTPDNFQSRRPNTSFCFLDIRSPGLGDTAMYLCATSESGTAYNEQFFGPGTRLTVL.

This chain joins TRBV5-6 and TRBJ1-1; no reliable D call. The CDR3 contains 16 residues. Germline CDR1 SGHDT, CDR2 YYEEEE. Trimming cost V 1 base and J 4 bases, with 17 bases left between them. CDR3 in amino acids: CASSLRRNGRGTEAFF. The DNA for the CDR3 is TGTGCCAGCAGCTTGAGGCGTAACGGGCGGGGCACTGAAGCTTTCTTT.

The V and J genes are TRBV18 and TRBJ1-2; D perhaps matches TRBD1 (5 bases). The length of the CDR3 is 15 residues. V was cut by 1 base and J by 10 bases, with 19 bases left in between. CDR1 KGHSH and CDR2 LQKENI come from the germline V gene. The CDR3 DNA reads as TGTGCCAGCTCACCACGAAAATTAGGGGCCCATGTCTACACCTTC. This encodes CASSPRKLGAHVYTF.

The chain couples TRBV5-6 to TRBJ1-1; TRBD1 matches 9 bases. CDR3 length: 15 amino acids. V shed 4 bases and J 5 bases; nucleotides not matched to a gene: 9. CDR1 and CDR2 (germline): SGHDT, YYEEEE. In DNA, the CDR3 is TGTGCCAGCAGCGCCTATGGACAGGGGAGGACTGAAGCTTTCTTT. This codes for CASSAYGQGRTEAFF.

This chain connects TRBV5-1 to TRBJ1-1; no firm D call. CDR1 and CDR2 from the germline V gene are SGHRS and YFSETQ. V dropped 4 bases and J dropped 5 bases, with 9 bases sitting between them. The CDR3 consists of 12 residues. The CDR3 here is CASSRGSTEAFF. As DNA, the CDR3 is TGCGCCAGCAGCAGAGGGTCTACTGAAGCTTTCTTT.

This rearrangement joins TRBV6-5 to TRBJ1-5; 8 bases fit TRBD1. Germline CDR1 is MNHEY and CDR2 is SVGAGI. CDR3 length equals 15 residues. J lost 3 bases, V lost 5 bases, and 6 bases had no gene match. CDR3 bases: TGTGCCAGCAGTACAGGGGGAGGGTTCAATCAGCCCCAGCATTTT. Residues: CASSTGGGFNQPQHF.

This chain joins TRBV3-1 (or the pseudogene TRBV3-2) and TRBJ1-2, with a weak D call TRBD1 (5 bases). Germline V gene lookup returns CDR1 LGHDT and CDR2 YNNKEL (reference sequence). V lost 1 base and J lost 4, with 16 bases in between. CDR3 size: 16 residues. Here the CDR3 reads CASSQVPGGGSYGYTF. The CDR3 DNA reads TGTGCCAGCAGCCAAGTTCCCGGGGGGGGAAGCTATGGCTACACCTTC.

The rearrangement joins TRBV28 to TRBJ1-2; a possible D gene is TRBD1 (5 bases). The ends were cut back, 5 bases at V and 7 bases at J, with 14 bases in the middle. This CDR3 region has 13 residues. CDR1 and CDR2 from the germline V gene are MDHEN and SYDVKM. The CDR3 DNA reads as TGTGCCAGCAGTCCCCGGGGGGGTCGTGGCTACACCTTC. It translates to CASSPRGGRGYTF.

The chain has TRBV19 and TRBJ1-1; D is unclear. Looked up from germline, CDR1 is LNHDA and CDR2 is SQIVND (reference sequence). The length of the CDR3 is 14 residues. V was pared by 1 base and J by 5 bases, with 11 bases between. CDR3 in DNA: TGTGCCAGTAGTATAGCCCGGACTGGGACTGAAGCTTTCTTT. Translated, it gives CASSIARTGTEAFF.

V gene TRBV2 combines with J gene TRBJ2-4; 9 bases match TRBD1. The trim removed 4 bases at V and 1 base at J, leaving 5 bases unmatched. Germline V gene data show CDR1 as SNHLY and CDR2 as FYNNEI. The length of the CDR3 is 16 residues. CDR3 loop: CASSADRGYAKNIQYF. The CDR3 DNA reads TGTGCCAGCAGTGCAGACAGGGGGTATGCCAAAAACATTCAGTACTTC.